These T cell receptor beta chains were read from a single sample in a study of cytomegalovirus exposure and HLA in healthy donors. Data came from immunoSEQ multiplex PCR; TCRdb stores just in-frame clones and leaves some out. The table lists about 150,000 clones, about 87% of them singletons. The sample taken for sequencing was PBMCs. These receptors were collected from a man aged 18 to 30 in good health and CMV-seropositive. Each CDR3 is given with its conserved first and last residue. D genes are given only for firm matches.

v_gene,j_gene,d_gene,CDR3aa
TRBV15,TRBJ1-2,-,CATSRVKGKGYGYTF
TRBV5-1,TRBJ2-1,TRBD2,CASSQISGSSYEQFF
TRBV28,TRBJ1-1,TRBD1,CASRPGTGTEAFF
TRBV27,TRBJ2-1,TRBD1,CASSLVGTGRDNEQFF
TRBV15,TRBJ2-7,-,CATSRSGTYEQYF
TRBV4-2,TRBJ1-1,-,CASSQLGSRNTEAFF
TRBV30,TRBJ2-1,TRBD2,CAWSAGTSGYNEQFF
TRBV27,TRBJ2-1,TRBD2,CASIPRGLAGEWVKEQFF
TRBV29-1,TRBJ2-7,TRBD1,CSVNDRDRDWDEQYF
TRBV19,TRBJ1-5,-,CASMEQYSNQPQHF
TRBV5-8,TRBJ2-5,TRBD1,CASSSGQGGETQYF
TRBV19,TRBJ2-3,TRBD2,CASNPGTSRSDTQYF
TRBV14,TRBJ2-4,TRBD2,CASSPGGARHIQYF
TRBV7-2,TRBJ2-5,-,CASSLGWGVQETQYF
TRBV9,TRBJ1-5,-,CASSVDGTPYQPQHF
TRBV7-8,TRBJ1-4,TRBD1,CASSLLLDRGRGEKLFF
TRBV27,TRBJ2-3,TRBD2,CASSLYSGGLTDTQYF
TRBV5-1,TRBJ2-1,TRBD2,CASSLATSGGLNEQFF
TRBV19,TRBJ2-7,TRBD1,CASRAGGAYEQYF
TRBV4-1,TRBJ1-1,-,CASSRRRDTEAFF
TRBV2,TRBJ1-5,-,CASRYRQDRPQHF
TRBV6-1,TRBJ2-7,TRBD1,CASSEFGQGASKSYEQYF
TRBV6-5,TRBJ2-4,-,CASREWRGQNIQYF
TRBV5-4,TRBJ2-2,-,CASRQKDRGAHTGELFF
TRBV5-1,TRBJ1-2,TRBD1,CASSATGEGYTF
TRBV25-1,TRBJ2-7,TRBD1,CASKSEVGQGDRGQYF